A selection of T cell receptor beta chains follows, all from one sample in a study of blood T cell repertoires in COVID-19. The assay was immunoSEQ multiplex PCR, and TCRdb's table has in-frame clones only and misses some. The sample has approximately 220,000 clones, nearly 90% seen once. Sequencing used PBMCs or T cells enriched from blood (not recorded which). The origin of the receptors is a woman in her 30s with acute COVID-19. The CDR3 runs from the conserved cysteine through the conserved F or W. A D gene is named only where the DNA matches it firmly. Some rows mark clone size as missing; the rest say once, few, many or name a class of expanded clone.

TRBJ1-6 . TRBV7-6 . 14 TGTGCCAGCAGCCCCCGGGGGGCTTATTCACCCCTCCACTTT CASSPRGAYSPLHF
TRBJ2-7 . TRBV10-3 . 17 TGTGCCATCAGTGAGTCGATCGGACGGACAGTCTCCTACGAGCAGTACTTC CAISESIGRTVSYEQYF
TRBJ2-2 . TRBV6-6 . 16 TGTGCCAGCAGTCCCCTGGGAGCGACAAACACCGGGGAGCTGTTTTTT CASSPLGATNTGELFF
TRBJ1-5 . TRBV30 . 15 TGTGCCTGGAGTCCCCGGGGTTCAAGCAATCAGCCCCAGCATTTT CAWSPRGSSNQPQHF
TRBJ1-6 . TRBV19 . 14 TGTGCCAGTAGTCCCCGCTACCGGGATTCACCCCTCCACTTT CASSPRYRDSPLHF
TRBJ1-2 once TRBV18 TRBD1 14 TGTGCCAGCTCACCACAGGGGACAGGGAACGGCTACACCTTC CASSPQGTGNGYTF
TRBJ1-3 once TRBV4-1 . 16 TGCGCCAGCAGCGGGCGACAGGATTACTCTGGAAACACCATATATTTT CASSGRQDYSGNTIYF
TRBJ2-3 . TRBV28 TRBD2 16 TGTGCCAGCAGCACCAGGAGCGGGGGGCCCACAGATACGCAGTATTTT CASSTRSGGPTDTQYF
TRBJ2-3 . TRBV3-1/TRBV3-2 TRBD2 14 TGTGCCAGCAGCCTGCGGGGGGAAAAAGATACGCAGTATTTT CASSLRGEKDTQYF
TRBJ2-2 . TRBV4-1 TRBD1 16 TGCGCCAGCAGCCATCTTGGACAGGGGTCCACCGGGGAGCTGTTTTTT CASSHLGQGSTGELFF
TRBJ2-4 . TRBV6-5 . 14 TGTGCCAGCAGTTCCGGGACACCTAAAAACATTCAGTACTTC CASSSGTPKNIQYF
TRBJ2-3 . TRBV7-6 . 15 TGTGCCAGCAGCTTACCAGGAAATGGGTTAGATACGCAGTATTTT CASSLPGNGLDTQYF
TRBJ2-3 few TRBV6-4 TRBD2 16 TGTGCCAGCAGTGAGGGGTATAGCGGGGGCACAGATACGCAGTATTTT CASSEGYSGGTDTQYF
TRBJ2-1 . TRBV10-3 . 17 TGTGCCATCAGTGAGTCGAATCCCGCCACTGGTTACAATGAGCAGTTCTTC CAISESNPATGYNEQFF
TRBJ1-1 . TRBV7-9 . 15 TGTGCCAGCAGCTCACCCAAAGAGGGAGTCACTGAAGCTTTCTTT CASSSPKEGVTEAFF
TRBJ2-7 . TRBV10-3 TRBD1 15 TGTGCCATCAGTCCCCGGGACAGCACCCCCTACGAGCAGTACTTC CAISPRDSTPYEQYF
TRBJ2-1 . TRBV3-1/TRBV3-2 . 17 TGTGCCAGCAGCCAATATGGCGCGCGGCCTTTGGGCAATGAGCAGTTCTTC CASSQYGARPLGNEQFF
TRBJ2-1 . TRBV4-3 TRBD1 16 TGCGCCAGCAGCCTACAACCCGGGACAGGGGAGGATGAGCAGTTCTTC CASSLQPGTGEDEQFF
TRBJ2-3 . TRBV7-6 TRBD2 17 TGTGCCAGCAGCGCGCTCTCTAGCGGGGGGGCGGCGGGTACGCAGTATTTT CASSALSSGGAAGTQYF
TRBJ1-2 . TRBV11-2 . 13 TGTGCCAGCAGCTTAAACACCAACTATGGCTACACCTTC CASSLNTNYGYTF
TRBJ2-2 once TRBV4-3 TRBD2 18 TGCGCCAGCAGCCAAGATCGTTCCCAGCGGGGGCCGGGAGGGGAGCTGTTTTTT CASSQDRSQRGPGGELFF